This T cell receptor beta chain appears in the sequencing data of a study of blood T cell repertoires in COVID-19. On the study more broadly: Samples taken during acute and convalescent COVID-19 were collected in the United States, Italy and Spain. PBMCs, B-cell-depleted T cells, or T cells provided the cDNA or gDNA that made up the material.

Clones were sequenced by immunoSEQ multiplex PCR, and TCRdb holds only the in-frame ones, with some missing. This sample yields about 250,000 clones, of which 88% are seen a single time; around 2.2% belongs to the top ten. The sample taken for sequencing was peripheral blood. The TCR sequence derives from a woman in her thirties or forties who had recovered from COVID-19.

CDR3 protein: CASSIAAGAYEQYF. In nucleotides, the CDR3 is TGTGCCAGTAGTATCGCGGCGGGAGCCTACGAGCAGTACTTC. The chain uses TRBV19 and TRBJ2-7, with 7 nucleotides matching TRBD2. The CDR3 consists of 14 residues. The V segment lost 3 bases and the J segment 2 bases; nucleotides outside the gene matches: 4. Per the germline V gene, CDR1 is LNHDA and CDR2 is SQIVND (reference sequence).